The rows below give T cell receptor beta chains drawn from one sample of a study of blood T cell repertoires in COVID-19. Sequencing was performed with immunoSEQ multiplex PCR; in TCRdb, only in-frame clones are kept and a portion is missing. The sample consists of fewer than 400,000 clones, 80% to 95% of them appearing once. Sequenced input: PBMCs or T cells enriched from blood (not recorded which). The receptors were sampled from a woman aged 25 to 45 who had recovered from COVID-19. Both conserved end residues are part of each CDR3.

TRBJ2-2 | TRBV5-6 | CASSPGNTNTGELFF
TRBJ2-7 | TRBV5-1 | CASSRLARVYEQYF
TRBJ1-2 | TRBV5-6 | CASSLRAEGYGYTF
TRBJ1-2 | TRBV28 | CASSFSQNYGYTF
TRBJ2-7 | TRBV7-8 | CASSLAGGSYEQYF
TRBJ1-5 | TRBV30 | CAFSRSGALTQHF
TRBJ1-5 | TRBV4-1 | CASSQVEGAGNQPQHF
TRBJ1-6 | TRBV7-2 | CASSKGQGGSPLHF
TRBJ2-7 | TRBV29-1 | CSVQGSYEQYF
TRBJ1-2 | TRBV5-4 | CASSLAGQGALVGGYTF
TRBJ2-5 | TRBV7-8 | CASSPGPTSGGARETQYF
TRBJ1-1 | TRBV7-2 | CASSREGGFFAFF